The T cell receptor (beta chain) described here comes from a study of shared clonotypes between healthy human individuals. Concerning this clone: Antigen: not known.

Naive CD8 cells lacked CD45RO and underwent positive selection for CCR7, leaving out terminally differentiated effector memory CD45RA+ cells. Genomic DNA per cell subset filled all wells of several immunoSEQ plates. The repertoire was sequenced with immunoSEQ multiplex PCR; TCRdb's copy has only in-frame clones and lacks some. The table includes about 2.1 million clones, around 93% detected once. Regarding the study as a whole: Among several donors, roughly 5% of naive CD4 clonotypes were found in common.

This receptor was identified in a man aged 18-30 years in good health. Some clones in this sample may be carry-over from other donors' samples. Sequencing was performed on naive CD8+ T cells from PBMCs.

CDR3 in DNA: TGTGCCAGCAGTTCCCGGACAGGACATGTGTTCTTC. It translates to CASSSRTGHVFF. The gene calls are TRBV27 and TRBJ2-1; the match to TRBD1 covers 7 bases. Trimming removed 4 bases from V and 15 bases from J; junction bases left unmatched: 9. Germline-derived CDR1 and CDR2 are MNHEY and SMNVEV (reference sequence). CDR3 size: 12 residues.